This TCR beta chain was sequenced for a study of cytotoxic CD8 clonotypes in ibrutinib-treated CLL. V lost 6 bases to trimming and J lost 1 base, with 13 bases between them. The germline gives CDR1 SGHDT, CDR2 YYEEEE. The CDR3 loop spans 14 amino acids. This clone has a single count. Generated by immunoSEQ multiplex PCR, the TCRdb table keeps only in-frame clones and is missing some. The table has more than 200,000 clones, just over 70% seen once; the top ten hold roughly 5.9%. The rearrangement joins TRBV5-6 to TRBJ1-1; no clear D gene. Sequenced material: PBMCs, taken after 12 months of ibrutinib treatment. This sequence was found in a human donor with chronic lymphocytic leukemia. The CDR3 sequence is CASTEVRRNTEAFF. The CDR3 DNA sequence: TGTGCCAGCACCGAGGTCAGGAGGAACACTGAAGCTTTCTTT. The full variable domain, completed using reference TRBV5-6 and TRBJ1-1, is DAGVTQSPTHLIKTRGQQVTLRCSPKSGHDTVSWYQQALGQGPQFIFQYYEEEERQRGNFPDRFSGHQFPNYSSELNVNALLLGDSALYLCASTEVRRNTEAFFGQGTRLTVV.